This is a list of T cell receptor beta chains from one sample in a study of T cell responses to AZD1222 COVID-19 vaccine. Assay: immunoSEQ multiplex PCR; the TCRdb copy retains only in-frame clones and omits some. The sample records 75,000 to 90,000 clones, approximately 90% being singletons. The specimen was peripheral blood, collected 28 days after the second AZD1222 dose. The source of these receptors is an adult who received the AZD1222 COVID-19 vaccine. Both conserved end residues are part of each CDR3. The D gene is left open where the match is weak. Expanded clones are given a class, and other clones once, few, many or no size at all.

>once|TRBV7-2|TRBJ2-7|NA
TGTGCCAGCAGCTTCGACAGCTCCAACTCCTACGAGCAGTACTTC
CASSFDSSNSYEQYF
>NA|TRBV7-2|TRBJ1-4|TRBD1
TGTGCCAGCAGCTTAGAAGTGGCAGGGGGAGGTTGGACTAATGAAAAACTGTTTTTT
CASSLEVAGGGWTNEKLFF
>NA|TRBV10-1|TRBJ2-2|TRBD2
TGCGCCAGCAGTGAGCTAGCGGGAGATAACACCGGGGAGCTGTTTTTT
CASSELAGDNTGELFF
>NA|TRBV11-2|TRBJ2-2|TRBD1
TGTGCCAGCAGCGTGGACAGGGGAGACACCGGGGAGCTGTTTTTT
CASSVDRGDTGELFF
>few|TRBV7-9|TRBJ1-1|TRBD1
TGTGCCAGCAGCTTAGACAGGGGGCCAAACACTGAAGCTTTCTTT
CASSLDRGPNTEAFF
>NA|TRBV4-3|TRBJ2-2|NA
TGCGCCAGCAGCCAAGATCCCCCTCGATCCGGGCACAAAGACACCGGGGAGCTGTTTTTT
CASSQDPPRSGHKDTGELFF
>NA|TRBV28|TRBJ1-2|TRBD1
TGTGCCAGCAGCCCCGGGACAGGGGCTGGCTACACCTTC
CASSPGTGAGYTF
>NA|TRBV5-6|TRBJ1-5|TRBD1
TGTGCCAGCAGCATAAACAGGGGCGCTCAGCCCCAGCATTTT
CASSINRGAQPQHF
>NA|TRBV28|TRBJ1-1|NA
TGTGCCAGCAGTTCCGGGTCGAACACTGAAGCTTTCTTT
CASSSGSNTEAFF
>NA|TRBV6-4|TRBJ1-6|NA
TGTGCCAGCAGTGACGAAGAAACAGGTACTCCACCCCTCCACTTT
CASSDEETGTPPLHF
>NA|TRBV9|TRBJ2-1|NA
TGTGCCAGCAGCGTAGCAGGATACAATGAGCAGTTCTTC
CASSVAGYNEQFF
>NA|TRBV3-1/TRBV3-2|TRBJ1-2|TRBD1
TGTGCCAGCTCCCGGGACAGGGCTTACACCTTC
CASSRDRAYTF
>NA|TRBV19|TRBJ1-4|NA
TGTGCCAGTAGTATGGGGGAAAAACTGTTTTTT
CASSMGEKLFF
>NA|TRBV5-5|TRBJ1-2|TRBD1
TGTGCCAGCAGCGGGACGGACAGGAACTATGGCTACACCTTC
CASSGTDRNYGYTF
>NA|TRBV7-9|TRBJ2-3|NA
TGTGCCAGCAGCTTATCATCCGGCCTCTACGGGGATACGCAGTATTTT
CASSLSSGLYGDTQYF
>NA|TRBV18|TRBJ2-1|TRBD2
TGTGCCAGCTCACCTGTACTAGCGGGAGTCGGCTCCTACAATGAGCAGTTCTTC
CASSPVLAGVGSYNEQFF
>NA|TRBV18|TRBJ2-7|NA
TGTGCCAGCTCACAGGGGGCGGGGGACTCCTACGAGCAGTACTTC
CASSQGAGDSYEQYF
>NA|TRBV28|TRBJ2-7|TRBD2
TGTGCCAGCAGCTCCCCTCGACTAGCGGGACCTTACGAGCAGTACTTC
CASSSPRLAGPYEQYF
>NA|TRBV28|TRBJ1-6|TRBD1
TGTGCCAGCAGGGGGACAGATTCAAGCTCCTATAATTCACCCCTCCACTTT
CASRGTDSSSYNSPLHF
>NA|TRBV5-1|TRBJ2-5|TRBD2
TGCGCCAGCAGCTTGGGAACTAGCGGGAACCAAGAGACCCAGTACTTC
CASSLGTSGNQETQYF
>NA|TRBV3-1/TRBV3-2|TRBJ1-5|NA
TGTGCCAGCAGCCAGCAGGGGTCACAGGAGCCCCAGCATTTT
CASSQQGSQEPQHF
>NA|TRBV5-4|TRBJ1-3|NA
TGTGCCAGCAGCTTACCGGGGCCCTCTGGAAACACCATATATTTT
CASSLPGPSGNTIYF
>NA|TRBV9|TRBJ2-1|NA
TGTGCCAGCAGCGGCGACCGATACAATGAGCAGTTCTTC
CASSGDRYNEQFF
>NA|TRBV5-1|TRBJ1-5|NA
TGCGCCAGCAGTTTGTTTGAGGCAAAGAAGGGTCAGCCCCAGCATTTT
CASSLFEAKKGQPQHF
>NA|TRBV20-1|TRBJ2-5|NA
TGCAGTGCTCTCTTTCGGGAGACCCAGTACTTC
CSALFRETQYF
>once|TRBV2|TRBJ1-1|TRBD1
TGTGCCAGCAAGGACAGGCAGAACACTGAAGCTTTCTTT
CASKDRQNTEAFF
>NA|TRBV15|TRBJ2-3|NA
TGTGCCACCAGCAGGGGAGCGGGGCAGGGGTCCCCCACAGATACGCAGTATTTT
CATSRGAGQGSPTDTQYF
>NA|TRBV5-6|TRBJ2-7|TRBD1
TGTGCCAGCAGCGGGGGACAGGGGGCCTACGTGGAGCAGTACTTC
CASSGGQGAYVEQYF
>NA|TRBV10-1|TRBJ2-2|NA
TGCGCCAGCAGTGATCTACTAGGCACCGGGGAGCTGTTTTTT
CASSDLLGTGELFF
>NA|TRBV28|TRBJ1-4|TRBD1
TGTGCCAGCACTCCGGACAGGGGGCGAAAAACTAATGAAAAACTGTTTTTT
CASTPDRGRKTNEKLFF
>NA|TRBV5-1|TRBJ2-6|NA
TGCGCCAGCAGCTTAAGTGGCGCTGGGGCCAACGTCCTGACTTTC
CASSLSGAGANVLTF
>NA|TRBV11-2|TRBJ2-2|NA
TGTGCCAGCAGCGCGGACTTAGGGGGGGAGCTGTTTTTT
CASSADLGGELFF
>NA|TRBV9|TRBJ2-2|TRBD1
TGTGCCAGCAGCGGAAGGGGACAGGGGGTCAACACCGGGGAGCTGTTTTTT
CASSGRGQGVNTGELFF
>NA|TRBV19|TRBJ2-4|NA
TGTGCCAGTAGTATACCAGGGTATGGAGCCAAAAACATTCAGTACTTC
CASSIPGYGAKNIQYF
>NA|TRBV3-1/TRBV3-2|TRBJ1-5|NA
TGTGCCAGCAGCCAAGAGAGCTATAGCAATCAGCCCCAGCATTTT
CASSQESYSNQPQHF
>NA|TRBV7-7|TRBJ2-5|TRBD2
TGTGCTAGCAGCTTAGTGGCTAGCGGGAGTTCCGAGACCCAGTACTTC
CASSLVASGSSETQYF
>NA|TRBV20-1|TRBJ1-2|NA
TGCAGTGCTAGAGATCCGGGGGACTACACCTTC
CSARDPGDYTF
>NA|TRBV5-1|TRBJ2-1|TRBD2
TGCGCCAGCAGCCCCGGACTAGCTCAGGTGGGGAATGAGCAGTTCTTC
CASSPGLAQVGNEQFF
>NA|TRBV28|TRBJ1-5|NA
TGTGCCAGCAGTTTACCCTACGGACGGAAGAATAGCAATCAGCCCCAGCATTTT
CASSLPYGRKNSNQPQHF
>NA|TRBV14|TRBJ2-7|TRBD2
TGTGCCAGCAGCCAAGACCACCTAGCGGGTTCTTGGTACTTC
CASSQDHLAGSWYF
>NA|TRBV11-2|TRBJ1-6|NA
TGTGCCAGCAACGATCCGGGACCCTTGGGGAATTCACCCCTCCACTTT
CASNDPGPLGNSPLHF
>NA|TRBV3-1/TRBV3-2|TRBJ1-5|NA
TGTGCCAGCAGCGAAGGGAGGGATCAGCCCCAGCATTTT
CASSEGRDQPQHF
>NA|TRBV27|TRBJ2-1|NA
TGTGCCAGCAGTTTATACGGGCGAGACAATGAGCAGTTCTTC
CASSLYGRDNEQFF
>once|TRBV14|TRBJ2-1|TRBD2
TGTGCCAGCAGCTTAAGCGGGACTATAGGCAATGAGCAGTTCTTC
CASSLSGTIGNEQFF
>NA|TRBV4-1|TRBJ2-1|TRBD2
TGCGCCAGCAGCCAAGGCCGGGAGGGCTATACCTACAATGAGCAGTTCTTC
CASSQGREGYTYNEQFF
>NA|TRBV2|TRBJ1-1|NA
TGTGCCAGCAGTGAAGCGGGGAGATCCCAGGAAGCTTTCTTT
CASSEAGRSQEAFF
>NA|TRBV11-3|TRBJ1-1|TRBD1
TGTGCCAGCAGCTTCCAGGGGGGGAACACTGAAGCTTTCTTT
CASSFQGGNTEAFF
>NA|TRBV5-1|TRBJ2-5|TRBD2
TGCGCCAGCAGCGATATGGCTAGCGGGCCTCAAGAGACCCAGTACTTC
CASSDMASGPQETQYF
>NA|TRBV10-3|TRBJ1-1|NA
TGTGCCATCAGTGAGTCGGTGGTTGGGGGCACTGAAGCTTTCTTT
CAISESVVGGTEAFF
>NA|TRBV9|TRBJ1-6|TRBD1
TGTGCCAGCAGCCCGGGACAGGGGAAGAATTCACCCCTCCACTTT
CASSPGQGKNSPLHF
>NA|TRBV28|TRBJ1-2|NA
TGTGCCAGCAGAAATCAGGGGACCCGGGGGGCTTATGGCTACACCTTC
CASRNQGTRGAYGYTF
>NA|TRBV9|TRBJ2-1|TRBD2
TGTGCCAGCAGCCTAACTAGCGGGAGCGGCAATGAGCAGTTCTTC
CASSLTSGSGNEQFF
>NA|TRBV14|TRBJ2-7|TRBD2
TGTGCCAGCAGCCAGGGACTAGCGGGCTACGAGCAGTACTTC
CASSQGLAGYEQYF
>once|TRBV12-3/TRBV12-4|TRBJ1-3|NA
TGTGCCAGCAGTACTACAGGGAGGTACACCATATATTTT
CASSTTGRYTIYF
>NA|TRBV11-3|TRBJ2-2|NA
TGTGCCAGCAGCAACAGGAACACCGGGGAGCTGTTTTTT
CASSNRNTGELFF
>NA|TRBV18|TRBJ1-2|NA
TGTGCCAGCTCACCACCGGACGGAATCGTAGCTAACTATGGCTACACCTTC
CASSPPDGIVANYGYTF